What follows are 8 T cell receptor beta chains derived from one specimen sequenced in a study of beta chain features in type 1 diabetes. Sequenced material consisted of expressed TCRB transcripts (all of the isolated RNA was reverse transcribed). Assay used: immunoSEQ multiplex PCR; TCRdb lists only in-frame clones, some missing. The table lists under 300,000 clones, 25% to 35% of them singletons. The source material was central memory CD4+ T cells from blood. The receptors originated from a man under 40 in good health.

This chain connects TRBV10-3 to TRBJ2-5; D uncertain. CDR1 ENHRY and CDR2 SYGVKD come from the germline V gene. CDR3 length equals 13 residues. With 2 bases removed from V and 3 bases from J, the gap between germline ends came to 7 bases. This chain's CDR3 is CAISENPKETQYF. In nucleotides, the CDR3 is TGTGCCATCAGTGAGAACCCGAAAGAGACCCAGTACTTC.

The chain is built from TRBV27 and TRBJ1-5, with D possibly being TRBD1 (6 bases). Per germline, CDR1 MNHEY and CDR2 SMNVEV (reference sequence). The CDR3 is 16 amino acids. Trimming stripped 4 bases from V and 2 bases from J, with 15 bases between. CDR3 sequence: CASSWRGTTGNQPQHF. Written as DNA, the CDR3 is TGTGCCAGCAGTTGGCGAGGGACAACAGGCAATCAGCCCCAGCATTTT.

This clone was seen many times. The chain joins TRBV28 to TRBJ2-7, with TRBD1 matching over 7 bases. The CDR3 has 16 amino acids. The trim removed 5 bases at V and 4 bases at J, leaving 14 bases unmatched. Germline V gene lookup returns CDR1 MDHEN and CDR2 SYDVKM. The CDR3 DNA sequence: TGTGCCAGCAGTCCTACAGGGGCGAATGCTGGGTACGAGCAGTACTTC. Its protein product is CASSPTGANAGYEQYF.

This clone was recorded many times. The chain is built from TRBV15 and TRBJ2-3; a weak D match, TRBD2 (6 bases). Germline lookup yields CDR1 LNHNV and CDR2 YYDKDF (reference sequence). Between the trimmed V and J ends, which lost 0 bases and 7 bases, there was a span of 17 bases. CDR3 length equals 16 residues. The CDR3 region is CATSRDWGLPPYTQYF. In DNA form, the CDR3 reads TGTGCCACCAGCAGAGATTGGGGACTCCCTCCGTATACGCAGTATTTT.

This clone appeared a few times. The rearrangement joins TRBV30 to TRBJ2-7; D might be TRBD1 (6 bases). The germline V gene encodes CDR1 GTSNPN and CDR2 SVGIG (reference sequence). V was clipped by 4 bases and J by 5 bases, with 21 bases between them. The length of the CDR3 is 15 residues. The CDR3 region has the DNA TGTGCCTGGATATTGAACAGGGTTGGGTGCAACGAGCAGTACTTC. Translating it yields CAWILNRVGCNEQYF.

In its sample, this clone was seen a few times. V is TRBV30 and J is TRBJ2-3, with TRBD2 matching 7 bases. Per germline, CDR1 GTSNPN and CDR2 SVGIG (reference sequence). After removal of 3 bases from V and 8 bases from J, the junction contained 2 bases not matched to a gene. This CDR3 has 11 residues. CDR3 sequence: CAWSREGTQYF. The CDR3 nucleotides read TGTGCCTGGAGCAGGGAGGGTACGCAGTATTTT. The full variable domain, rest sourced from reference TRBV30 and TRBJ2-3, is SQTIHQWPATLVQPVGSPLSLECTVEGTSNPNLYWYRQAAGRGLQLLFYSVGIGQISSEVPQNLSASRPQDRQFILSSKKLLLSDSGFYLCAWSREGTQYFGPGTRLTVL.

Only a few counts were recorded for this clone. DNA of the CDR3: TGTGCCAGCAGCTCGACAACCCCTACCTACGAGCAGTACTTC. This sequence encodes CASSSTTPTYEQYF. V gene TRBV5-4 combines with J gene TRBJ2-7, with D uncertain. Germline loops: CDR1 SGHNT, CDR2 YYREEE (reference sequence). The CDR3 totals 14 residues. Deletions cut 3 bases from V and 2 bases from J, with 12 bases between. Supplemented by reference TRBV5-4 and TRBJ2-7, the full variable domain reads ETGVTQSPTHLIKTRGQQVTLRCSSQSGHNTVSWYQQALGQGPQFIFQYYREEENGRGNFPPRFSGLQFPNYSSELNVNALELDDSALYLCASSSTTPTYEQYFGPGTRLTVT.

The gene calls are TRBV7-2 and TRBJ2-3; possible D gene TRBD2, 7 bases. This CDR3 has 17 residues. CDR1 and CDR2 (germline): SGHTA, FQGNSA. Trimming shortened V by 3 bases and J by 1 base, and 17 bases separated the two germline ends. The CDR3 DNA sequence: TGTGCCAGCAGCTTCGGCGGGGGCATCACGGGCACAGATACGCAGTATTTT. Translation gives CASSFGGGITGTDTQYF.